This T cell receptor (beta chain) emerged from a study of T cell clonality in common variable immunodeficiency. Libraries were prepared by immunoSEQ multiplex PCR; TCRdb keeps only in-frame clonotypes and omits some of them. The sample shows around 21,000 clones, no singletons; the ten largest hold around 6.1%. This clone has at least ten counts. Its antigen remains unidentified. Read data end 3 residues before the CDR3 end; the end is taken from the germline J gene. CVID subjects had received replacement immunoglobulin for at least one year. No CVID subject was ill or on immunomodulatory drugs when sampled. Heparinized whole blood, roughly 4.5 to 8 ml, came from each donor. The V end lost 6 bases, the J end lost 0 bases, and 12 bases lay between the germline ends. Germline V gene lookup returns CDR1 LNHDA and CDR2 SQIVND (reference sequence). This CDR3 has 15 amino acids. Findings and caveats of the study: CVID subjects had higher TCRbeta clonality than healthy controls, most marked in about a third. Common variable immunodeficiency TCR beta sequences reportedly had fewer deletions and N-nucleotide insertions.

The sample taken for sequencing was peripheral blood mononuclear cells. V is TRBV19 and J is TRBJ2-1; unclear D gene. The source is a human donor with common variable immunodeficiency. The CDR3 protein is CASSIRASSYNEQFF. CDR3 DNA, as far as it was read: TGTGCCAGTAGCATTAGAGCTAGCTCCTACAATGAG.